This entry is about one T cell receptor (beta chain). Its matching antigen is unknown. This entry is derived from a study of T cells expressing NK-cell markers. Study-wide context: The TCR beta repertoires originated in sorted CD3+CD56+NKG2C+, CD3+CD56+NKG2C- and CD3+CD56-NKG2C+ T cells. Eight donors were sequenced, of whom seven were HCMV-seropositive, while the remaining one was HCMV-seronegative. General study points: Four of the donors also had these clonotypes leading their CD3+CD56-NKG2C+ fraction.

Production of TCR beta cDNA relied on 5'RACE template switching with UMIs. Using the 5' RACE reads, TCRdb records one entry per CDR3 protein without DNA. There are roughly 420,000 distinct CDR3 sequences in the sample, with roughly 8% held by the top ten. Germline CDR1 and CDR2: KGHSH and LQKENI. The CDR3 covers 14 residues. Sequencing was carried out using blood T cells: a sorted CD56 or NKG2C T cell subset, CD4+ or CD8+ T cells, or bulk PBMC T cells (not recorded which). The chain employs TRBV18 and TRBJ2-3. This TCR derives from a woman between 18 and 75 years old in good health. CDR3 residues: CASSRDNFADTQYF.